This paragraph covers one T cell receptor beta chain sequence. The read ends 3 residues before the CDR3 terminus; that terminus is restored from the germline J gene. The record originates from a study of T cells in women clearing cervical HPV infection. Turning to the study itself: HLA type could not be excluded as a confounder.

Data came from immunoSEQ multiplex PCR; TCRdb stores just in-frame clones and leaves some out. The listing contains about 22,000 clones. This CDR3 has 15 amino acids. J gave up 5 bases and V 0 bases, and 5 bases lay outside the gene matches. Germline V lookup: CDR1 SGHAT, CDR2 FQNNGV. The chain links TRBV11-2 to TRBJ2-7; 9 bases align to TRBD1. The specimen sequenced was blood buffy coat. This clonotype was sampled from a woman between 18 and 70 years old with a cervical HPV16 infection that either progressed to CIN3+ or cleared (not recorded which). CDR3 in amino acids: CASSLDHRGLDEQYF. Incomplete CDR3 DNA: TGTGCCAGCAGCTTAGACCACAGGGGGCTCGACGAG.